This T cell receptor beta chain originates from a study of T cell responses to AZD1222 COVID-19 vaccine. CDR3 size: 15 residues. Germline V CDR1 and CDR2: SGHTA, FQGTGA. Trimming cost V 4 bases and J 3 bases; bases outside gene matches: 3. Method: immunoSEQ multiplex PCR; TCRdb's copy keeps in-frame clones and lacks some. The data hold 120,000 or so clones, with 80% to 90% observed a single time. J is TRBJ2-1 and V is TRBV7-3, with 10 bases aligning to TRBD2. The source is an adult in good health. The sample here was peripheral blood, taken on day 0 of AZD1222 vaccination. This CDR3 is CASSYTSGVYNEQFF. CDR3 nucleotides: TGTGCCAGCAGCTACACTAGCGGGGTCTACAATGAGCAGTTCTTC.